The rows below give T cell receptor beta chains drawn from one sample of a study of T cell repertoires in aging, cancer and after chemotherapy. Using its own MiXCR run on the multiplex PCR reads, TCRdb lists one record per CDR3 protein. Of around 5,000 distinct CDR3 sequences listed, 20% to 25% are singletons. Sequencing used blood. These receptors were collected from a human donor in good health. The donor label of this sample is uncertain. CDR3s include the opening cysteine and the closing phenylalanine or tryptophan. The order of the fields is J gene, V gene, clone size, D gene, CDR3 protein, CDR3 DNA. A D gene is named only where the DNA matches it firmly. Expanded clones get a size class; other rows say once, few or many, or leave the size out.

J gene: TRBJ2-1; V gene: TRBV20-1; clone size: .; D gene: .; CDR3 protein: CSARGWESDNEQFF; CDR3 DNA: TGCAGTGCTAGAGGGTGGGAGTCGGACAATGAGCAGTTCTTC
J gene: TRBJ1-2; V gene: TRBV7-2; clone size: few; D gene: .; CDR3 protein: CASSHDTGGIHGYTF; CDR3 DNA: TGTGCCAGCAGTCACGATACCGGGGGGATCCATGGCTACACCTTC
J gene: TRBJ1-1; V gene: TRBV5-5; clone size: medium-sized; D gene: .; CDR3 protein: CASSLVGRATEAFF; CDR3 DNA: TGTGCCAGCAGCTTGGTAGGGAGGGCAACTGAAGCTTTCTTT
J gene: TRBJ2-3; V gene: TRBV5-6; clone size: medium-sized; D gene: TRBD2; CDR3 protein: CASSLEALAGGSGTDTQYF; CDR3 DNA: TGTGCCAGCAGCTTGGAGGCCCTAGCGGGGGGGTCAGGCACAGATACGCAGTATTTT
J gene: TRBJ2-3; V gene: TRBV6-2/TRBV6-3; clone size: medium-sized; D gene: .; CDR3 protein: CATQDPTDTQYF; CDR3 DNA: TGTGCCACCCAGGACCCCACAGATACGCAGTATTTT
J gene: TRBJ2-1; V gene: TRBV6-4; clone size: medium-sized; D gene: TRBD2; CDR3 protein: CASSDGASGSSYNEQFF; CDR3 DNA: TGTGCCAGCAGTGACGGGGCTAGCGGGAGCTCCTACAATGAGCAGTTCTTC
J gene: TRBJ2-5; V gene: TRBV5-5; clone size: medium-sized; D gene: TRBD2; CDR3 protein: CASSTDGGYQETQYF; CDR3 DNA: TGTGCCAGCAGCACCGACGGGGGGTACCAAGAGACCCAGTACTTC
J gene: TRBJ2-5; V gene: TRBV7-2; clone size: few; D gene: .; CDR3 protein: CASSLGLLETQYF; CDR3 DNA: TGTGCCAGCAGCTTGGGCCTTTTGGAGACCCAGTACTTC
J gene: TRBJ2-5; V gene: TRBV24-1; clone size: .; D gene: .; CDR3 protein: CATSDSAAQETQYF; CDR3 DNA: TGTGCCACCAGTGATTCGGCAGCCCAAGAGACCCAGTACTTC
J gene: TRBJ1-6; V gene: TRBV7-9; clone size: .; D gene: .; CDR3 protein: CASSLGSGSSYNSPLHF; CDR3 DNA: TGTGCCAGCAGCTTAGGTTCGGGGAGCTCCTATAATTCACCCCTCCACTTT
J gene: TRBJ2-1; V gene: TRBV6-2/TRBV6-3; clone size: medium-sized; D gene: TRBD2; CDR3 protein: CASRLRGGAQFF; CDR3 DNA: TGTGCCAGCAGGCTACGCGGGGGGGCGCAGTTCTTC
J gene: TRBJ1-4; V gene: TRBV6-1; clone size: .; D gene: .; CDR3 protein: CASIYSRATNEKLFF; CDR3 DNA: TGTGCCAGCATTTACTCCAGGGCAACTAATGAAAAACTGTTTTTT
J gene: TRBJ1-1; V gene: TRBV10-3; clone size: few; D gene: .; CDR3 protein: CAISDGQTNTEAFF; CDR3 DNA: TGTGCCATCAGTGATGGTCAGACGAACACTGAAGCTTTCTTT
J gene: TRBJ2-5; V gene: TRBV6-1; clone size: medium-sized; D gene: TRBD2; CDR3 protein: CASSIRDYDKWYETQYF; CDR3 DNA: TGTGCCAGCAGTATCCGGGACTACGACAAATGGTACGAGACCCAGTACTTC
J gene: TRBJ1-5; V gene: TRBV19; clone size: medium-sized; D gene: TRBD1; CDR3 protein: CASNLHRQGVQSNQPQHF; CDR3 DNA: TGTGCCAGTAACCTCCACAGACAGGGTGTGCAGAGCAATCAGCCCCAGCATTTT
J gene: TRBJ2-1; V gene: TRBV18; clone size: medium-sized; D gene: .; CDR3 protein: CASSPEVGAYNEQFF; CDR3 DNA: TGTGCCAGCTCACCCGAGGTAGGGGCTTACAATGAGCAGTTCTTC
J gene: TRBJ2-1; V gene: TRBV7-2; clone size: .; D gene: TRBD1; CDR3 protein: CASSARQGAPNEQFF; CDR3 DNA: TGTGCCAGCAGCGCTAGACAGGGGGCGCCCAATGAGCAGTTCTTC
J gene: TRBJ2-1; V gene: TRBV20-1; clone size: few; D gene: TRBD2; CDR3 protein: CSAVGIPPRGVVYNEQFF; CDR3 DNA: TGCAGTGCCGTCGGAATCCCCCCTCGGGGGGTTGTCTACAATGAGCAGTTCTTC
J gene: TRBJ2-3; V gene: TRBV7-2; clone size: .; D gene: .; CDR3 protein: CASSLGTRRDTQYF; CDR3 DNA: TGTGCCAGCAGCTTAGGAACCCGGAGAGATACGCAGTATTTT
J gene: TRBJ1-6; V gene: TRBV11-2; clone size: .; D gene: TRBD1; CDR3 protein: CASSLSGGGQGNAPLHF; CDR3 DNA: TGTGCCAGCAGCTTATCGGGGGGGGGACAGGGAAATGCACCCCTCCACTTT
J gene: TRBJ2-1; V gene: TRBV15; clone size: medium-sized; D gene: .; CDR3 protein: CATSRDSGSNEQFF; CDR3 DNA: TGTGCCACCAGCAGAGATTCGGGATCCAATGAGCAGTTCTTC
J gene: TRBJ2-2; V gene: TRBV4-3; clone size: medium-sized; D gene: .; CDR3 protein: CASTRTGYTGELFF; CDR3 DNA: TGCGCCAGCACCCGTACAGGGTACACCGGGGAGCTGTTTTTT
J gene: TRBJ2-5; V gene: TRBV7-9; clone size: medium-sized; D gene: TRBD2; CDR3 protein: CASSLGLAGNQETQYF; CDR3 DNA: TGTGCCAGCAGCTTAGGCCTAGCGGGGAACCAAGAGACCCAGTACTTC
J gene: TRBJ1-1; V gene: TRBV27; clone size: medium-sized; D gene: .; CDR3 protein: CASRGRANTEAFF; CDR3 DNA: TGTGCCAGCAGGGGGCGTGCGAACACTGAAGCTTTCTTT
J gene: TRBJ2-1; V gene: TRBV12-3/TRBV12-4; clone size: medium-sized; D gene: TRBD1; CDR3 protein: CASSSTGTNEQFF; CDR3 DNA: TGTGCCAGCAGTTCGACAGGGACGAATGAGCAGTTCTTC
J gene: TRBJ2-7; V gene: TRBV20-1; clone size: .; D gene: TRBD2; CDR3 protein: CSAKLAGGARVEQYF; CDR3 DNA: TGCAGTGCTAAGCTAGCGGGGGGGGCCCGAGTTGAGCAGTACTTC
J gene: TRBJ1-3; V gene: TRBV19; clone size: medium-sized; D gene: TRBD1; CDR3 protein: CASSIGQGDFGNTIYF; CDR3 DNA: TGTGCCAGTAGTATAGGTCAGGGGGATTTTGGAAACACCATATATTTT
J gene: TRBJ1-2; V gene: TRBV20-1; clone size: .; D gene: TRBD1; CDR3 protein: CSARVQGVGGYTF; CDR3 DNA: TGCAGTGCTAGAGTTCAGGGGGTAGGCGGCTACACCTTC
J gene: TRBJ1-1; V gene: TRBV6-1; clone size: medium-sized; D gene: .; CDR3 protein: CASVIMNTEAFF; CDR3 DNA: TGTGCCAGCGTTATTATGAACACTGAAGCTTTCTTT
J gene: TRBJ2-7; V gene: TRBV6-5; clone size: medium-sized; D gene: TRBD1; CDR3 protein: CASRPRAGGQQYF; CDR3 DNA: TGTGCCAGCAGACCACGGGCAGGGGGACAGCAGTACTTC
J gene: TRBJ1-1; V gene: TRBV18; clone size: medium-sized; D gene: TRBD1; CDR3 protein: CASSQDRGPGTEAFF; CDR3 DNA: TGTGCCAGCTCCCAAGACAGGGGGCCGGGTACTGAAGCTTTCTTT
J gene: TRBJ2-7; V gene: TRBV5-1; clone size: few; D gene: .; CDR3 protein: CASSQSRGGHEQYF; CDR3 DNA: TGCGCCAGCAGCCAAAGCAGGGGTGGACACGAGCAGTACTTC
J gene: TRBJ2-1; V gene: TRBV6-5; clone size: medium-sized; D gene: TRBD2; CDR3 protein: CASSSLSGSINEQFF; CDR3 DNA: TGTGCCAGCAGTTCCCTTAGCGGGAGTATCAATGAGCAGTTCTTC
J gene: TRBJ2-6; V gene: TRBV6-5; clone size: medium-sized; D gene: .; CDR3 protein: CASSTSRANVLTF; CDR3 DNA: TGTGCCAGCAGTACCTCCCGGGCCAACGTCCTGACTTTC
J gene: TRBJ1-2; V gene: TRBV6-6; clone size: medium-sized; D gene: .; CDR3 protein: CASSFDDTYGYTF; CDR3 DNA: TGTGCCAGCAGTTTTGATGATACCTATGGCTACACCTTC
J gene: TRBJ2-1; V gene: TRBV6-5; clone size: medium-sized; D gene: .; CDR3 protein: CASRGRAPNNEQFF; CDR3 DNA: TGTGCCAGCAGGGGACGCGCCCCAAACAATGAGCAGTTCTTC
J gene: TRBJ2-3; V gene: TRBV5-6; clone size: medium-sized; D gene: .; CDR3 protein: CASSRGPADTQYF; CDR3 DNA: TGTGCCAGCAGCCGGGGGCCGGCAGATACGCAGTATTTT
J gene: TRBJ2-3; V gene: TRBV7-9; clone size: .; D gene: .; CDR3 protein: CASAGQFSTDTQYF; CDR3 DNA: TGTGCCAGCGCTGGACAGTTTAGCACAGATACGCAGTATTTT
J gene: TRBJ1-4; V gene: TRBV25-1; clone size: .; D gene: .; CDR3 protein: CASSDRGGIEKLFF; CDR3 DNA: TGTGCCAGCAGTGACAGGGGCGGCATTGAAAAACTGTTTTTT
J gene: TRBJ2-2; V gene: TRBV19; clone size: medium-sized; D gene: TRBD2; CDR3 protein: CASSWGRGAGELFF; CDR3 DNA: TGTGCCAGTAGTTGGGGCCGGGGGGCCGGGGAGCTGTTTTTT
J gene: TRBJ1-2; V gene: TRBV29-1; clone size: large; D gene: .; CDR3 protein: CSVGGANYGYTF; CDR3 DNA: TGCAGCGTTGGGGGAGCTAACTATGGCTACACCTTC
J gene: TRBJ2-5; V gene: TRBV28; clone size: .; D gene: .; CDR3 protein: CASSLSRPETEYF; CDR3 DNA: TGTGCCAGCAGTTTAAGCCGACCGGAGACCGAGTACTTC
J gene: TRBJ1-5; V gene: TRBV5-4; clone size: medium-sized; D gene: .; CDR3 protein: CASSQAGVGQPQHF; CDR3 DNA: TGTGCCAGCAGCCAGGCAGGGGTGGGTCAGCCCCAGCATTTT
J gene: TRBJ1-5; V gene: TRBV27; clone size: medium-sized; D gene: TRBD1; CDR3 protein: CASSLSGKTGGWRVSNQPQHF; CDR3 DNA: TGTGCCAGCAGTTTATCGGGTAAAACAGGGGGCTGGCGAGTTAGCAATCAGCCCCAGCATTTT
J gene: TRBJ1-1; V gene: TRBV6-2/TRBV6-3; clone size: .; D gene: .; CDR3 protein: CASSSFGMNTEAFF; CDR3 DNA: TGTGCCAGCAGTTCGTTTGGGATGAACACTGAAGCTTTCTTT
J gene: TRBJ1-2; V gene: TRBV13; clone size: .; D gene: TRBD1; CDR3 protein: CASSVTGTGWGYGYTF; CDR3 DNA: TGTGCCAGCAGCGTAACCGGGACAGGGTGGGGCTATGGCTACACCTTC
J gene: TRBJ1-5; V gene: TRBV19; clone size: few; D gene: TRBD1; CDR3 protein: CASSITGAGNQPQHF; CDR3 DNA: TGTGCCAGTAGTATTACAGGGGCCGGCAATCAGCCCCAGCATTTT
J gene: TRBJ2-3; V gene: TRBV10-3; clone size: medium-sized; D gene: TRBD2; CDR3 protein: CATEGLADDTQYF; CDR3 DNA: TGTGCCACCGAGGGACTAGCCGACGATACGCAGTATTTT
J gene: TRBJ2-2; V gene: TRBV27; clone size: .; D gene: TRBD2; CDR3 protein: CASRRLAGGTGELFF; CDR3 DNA: TGTGCCAGCAGAAGACTAGCGGGGGGTACCGGGGAGCTGTTTTTT
J gene: TRBJ1-5; V gene: TRBV19; clone size: medium-sized; D gene: .; CDR3 protein: CASSWGGGQPQHF; CDR3 DNA: TGTGCCAGTAGCTGGGGGGGGGGTCAGCCCCAGCATTTT
J gene: TRBJ2-3; V gene: TRBV7-9; clone size: .; D gene: .; CDR3 protein: CASSFGGTDTQYF; CDR3 DNA: TGTGCCAGCAGCTTTGGAGGGACAGATACGCAGTATTTT
J gene: TRBJ2-2; V gene: TRBV6-4; clone size: medium-sized; D gene: .; CDR3 protein: CASSKRQGIRTGELFF; CDR3 DNA: TGTGCCAGCAGTAAGCGCCAGGGAATTCGAACCGGGGAGCTGTTTTTT
J gene: TRBJ2-2; V gene: TRBV20-1; clone size: .; D gene: TRBD1; CDR3 protein: CSAFHSTGAAGELFF; CDR3 DNA: TGCAGTGCTTTCCACTCGACAGGGGCGGCCGGGGAGCTGTTTTTT
J gene: TRBJ2-3; V gene: TRBV6-6; clone size: .; D gene: TRBD2; CDR3 protein: CVSSRTSGSDTQYF; CDR3 DNA: TGTGTTAGCAGCCGGACTAGCGGATCAGATACGCAGTATTTT
J gene: TRBJ1-5; V gene: TRBV19; clone size: .; D gene: TRBD1; CDR3 protein: CASSTGQGVAQPQHF; CDR3 DNA: TGTGCCAGTAGTACGGGACAGGGGGTCGCTCAGCCCCAGCATTTT